These 10 T cell receptor beta chains came from one sample sequenced in a study of blood T cell repertoires in COVID-19. Only in-frame clones appear in the TCRdb table, and some are missing; sequencing was by immunoSEQ multiplex PCR. The repertoire consists of roughly 150,000 clones, with more than 75% occurring once and the leading ten covering around 2.1%. The sequenced sample was peripheral blood. The receptors were sampled from a man aged 50-60 years who had recovered from COVID-19.

J is TRBJ2-3 and V is TRBV9, with D unresolved. The germline V and J ends were trimmed by 0 bases and 0 bases, with 8 bases remaining between them. Germline loops: CDR1 SGDLS, CDR2 YYNGEE. CDR3 length equals 15 residues. The CDR3 is CASSVDIRSTDTQYF. The CDR3 DNA follows: TGTGCCAGCAGCGTAGATATCCGGAGCACAGATACGCAGTATTTT.

The rearrangement links TRBV6-5 to TRBJ1-1; 7 bases fit TRBD1. Germline V CDR1 and CDR2: MNHEY, SVGAGI. V lost 10 bases to trimming and J lost 0 bases; unmatched junction nucleotides: 5. The CDR3 is made up of 13 amino acids. The CDR3 nucleotides read TGTGCCACTCGGGACAGCATGAACACTGAAGCTTTCTTT. Translating it yields CATRDSMNTEAFF.

Written as DNA, the CDR3 is TGTGCCAGCAGCCCCCGGACAGGGTGGGAAAAACTGTTTTTT. This sequence encodes CASSPRTGWEKLFF. This rearrangement joins TRBV28 to TRBJ1-4; 8 bases align to TRBD1. Trimming took 6 bases from V and 8 from J; bases not matched to a gene: 8. CDR1 is MDHEN and CDR2 is SYDVKM in the germline V gene. The CDR3 length is 14 residues.

This rearrangement joins TRBV27 to TRBJ1-5; D call uncertain. This CDR3 is built from 13 residues. V was pared by 2 bases and J by 3 bases, with 5 bases between. Germline CDR1 and CDR2: MNHEY and SMNVEV (reference sequence). CDR3 DNA: TGTGCCAGCAGTTTACGGGACAATCAGCCCCAGCATTTT. Translation gives CASSLRDNQPQHF.

This clone was counted a single time. The V call is TRBV5-1, the J call TRBJ2-7, with 9 bases lining up with TRBD1. In germline, CDR1 is SGHRS, CDR2 YFSETQ. Trimming at V came to 4 bases and at J to 3 bases, leaving 8 bases not matched to a gene. There are 15 residues in the CDR3. CDR3 residues: CASSGSGTGYYEQYF. The CDR3, as DNA: TGCGCCAGCAGCGGGTCCGGGACAGGGTACTACGAGCAGTACTTC.

CDR3 protein: CASSRGQGKETQYF. CDR3 nucleotides: TGCGCCAGCAGCCGCGGACAGGGAAAAGAGACCCAGTACTTC. The rearrangement links TRBV4-3 to TRBJ2-5, with 8 bases fitting TRBD1. The CDR3 sequence is 14 residues long. J was trimmed by 3 bases and V by 4 bases; bases with no gene match: 4. The germline CDR1 and CDR2 sequences are LGHNA and YSLEER.

This clone was seen many times. The chain combines TRBV19 with TRBJ1-2, with 7 bases lining up with TRBD1. The CDR3 has 16 amino acids. From germline, CDR1 is LNHDA and CDR2 SQIVND (reference sequence). V lost 5 bases to trimming and J lost 2 bases; unmatched junction nucleotides: 11. As DNA, the CDR3 is TGTGCCAGTAGTCGGGAAGACAGGGTTCGCAACTATGGCTACACCTTC. Translation gives CASSREDRVRNYGYTF.

The chain carries TRBV28 and TRBJ2-5, with TRBD1 matching 7 bases. The length of the CDR3 is 16 residues. V shed 1 base, J shed 5 bases, and the junction held 10 bases outside the gene matches. Germline lookup yields CDR1 MDHEN and CDR2 SYDVKM. The CDR3 protein is CASSLSLGTASETQYF. The CDR3 DNA sequence: TGTGCCAGCAGTTTATCGCTCGGGACAGCCTCGGAGACCCAGTACTTC.

The gene calls are TRBV27 and TRBJ1-2; TRBD1 matches 7 bases. CDR1 and CDR2 from the germline V gene are MNHEY and SMNVEV (reference sequence). V dropped 3 bases and J dropped 4; count of bases not matched to a gene: 8. The CDR3 consists of 15 residues. The CDR3: CASSFRQGTIYGYTF. CDR3 DNA sequence: TGTGCCAGCAGTTTCAGACAGGGTACGATCTATGGCTACACCTTC.

Written as DNA, the CDR3 is TGTGCCAGCAGTCCCAGCGGGGGGGGTACCTACGAGCAGTACTTC. It codes for CASSPSGGGTYEQYF. V gene TRBV6-2 or TRBV6-3 combines with J gene TRBJ2-7; 10 bases agree with TRBD2. Germline values: CDR1 MNHEY, CDR2 SVGEGT. The CDR3 is 15 amino acids. V shed 5 bases and J 2 bases; nucleotides not matched to a gene: 6.